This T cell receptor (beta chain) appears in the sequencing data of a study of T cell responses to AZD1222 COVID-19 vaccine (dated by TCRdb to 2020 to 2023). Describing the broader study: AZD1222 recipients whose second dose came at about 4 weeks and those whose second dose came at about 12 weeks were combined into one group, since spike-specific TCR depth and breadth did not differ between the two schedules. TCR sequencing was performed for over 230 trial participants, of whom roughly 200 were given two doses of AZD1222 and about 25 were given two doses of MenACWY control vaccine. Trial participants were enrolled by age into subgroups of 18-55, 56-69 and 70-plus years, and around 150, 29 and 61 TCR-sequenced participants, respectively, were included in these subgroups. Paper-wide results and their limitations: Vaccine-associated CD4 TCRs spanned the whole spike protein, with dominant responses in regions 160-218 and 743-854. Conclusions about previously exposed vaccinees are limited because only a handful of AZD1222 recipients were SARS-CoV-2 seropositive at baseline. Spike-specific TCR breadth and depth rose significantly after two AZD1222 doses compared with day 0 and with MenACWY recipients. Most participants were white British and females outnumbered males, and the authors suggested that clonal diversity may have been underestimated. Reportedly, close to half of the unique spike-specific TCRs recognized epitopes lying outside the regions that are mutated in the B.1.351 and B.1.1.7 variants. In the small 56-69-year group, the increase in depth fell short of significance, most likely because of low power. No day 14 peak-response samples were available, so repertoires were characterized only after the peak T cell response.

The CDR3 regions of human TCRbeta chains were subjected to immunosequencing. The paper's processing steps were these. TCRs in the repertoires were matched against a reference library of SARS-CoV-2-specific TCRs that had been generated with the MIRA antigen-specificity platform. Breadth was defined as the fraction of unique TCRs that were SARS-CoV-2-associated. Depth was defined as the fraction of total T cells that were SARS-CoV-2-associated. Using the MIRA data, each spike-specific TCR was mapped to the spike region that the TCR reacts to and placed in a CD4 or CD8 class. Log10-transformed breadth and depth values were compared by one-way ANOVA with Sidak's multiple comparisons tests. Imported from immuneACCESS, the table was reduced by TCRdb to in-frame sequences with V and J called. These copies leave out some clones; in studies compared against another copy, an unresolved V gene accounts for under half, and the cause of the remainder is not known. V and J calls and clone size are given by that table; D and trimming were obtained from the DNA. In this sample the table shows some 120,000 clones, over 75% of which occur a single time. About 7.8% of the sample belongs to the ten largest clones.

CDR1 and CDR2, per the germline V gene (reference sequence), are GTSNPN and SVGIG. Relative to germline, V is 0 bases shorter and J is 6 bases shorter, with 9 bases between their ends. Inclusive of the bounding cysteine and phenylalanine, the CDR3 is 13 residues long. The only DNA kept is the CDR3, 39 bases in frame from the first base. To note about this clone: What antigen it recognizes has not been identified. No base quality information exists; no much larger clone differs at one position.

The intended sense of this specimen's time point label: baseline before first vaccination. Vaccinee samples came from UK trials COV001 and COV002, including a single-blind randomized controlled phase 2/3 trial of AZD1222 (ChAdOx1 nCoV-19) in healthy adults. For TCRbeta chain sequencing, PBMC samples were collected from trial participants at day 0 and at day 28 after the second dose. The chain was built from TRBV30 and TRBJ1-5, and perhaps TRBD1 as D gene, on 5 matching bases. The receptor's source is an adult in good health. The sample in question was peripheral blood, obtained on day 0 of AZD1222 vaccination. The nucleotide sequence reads TGTGCCTGGAGTGTACGGGGGGGTCAGCCCCAGCATTTT. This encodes CAWSVRGGQPQHF.